The 3 T cell receptor beta chains below all came from one sample that was sequenced in a study of T cells in Graves' hyperthyroidism and ophthalmopathy. RNA transcripts provided the source from which TCR beta CDR3 regions were amplified. HTBI primers were employed in a first-round RT-PCR of the TCR CDR3. Via MiXCR, TCRdb re-called the multiplex PCR reads, giving one row per CDR3 protein. This sample yields 400,000 to 550,000 distinct CDR3 sequences, of which approximately 25% are seen a single time; 11% belongs to the top ten. Sequenced input: blood. These receptors originate from a woman between 25 and 40 years old with Graves' ophthalmopathy.

The rearrangement uses TRBV28 and TRBJ1-5, with a possible D match to TRBD1 (6 bases). The V gene lost 2 bases and the J gene lost 6 bases, with 14 bases spanning the gap. Germline-derived CDR1 and CDR2 are MDHEN and SYDVKM. This CDR3 region has 15 residues. In nucleotides, the CDR3 is TGTGCCAGCAGTTTACCCACAGGGATCGGTCAGCCCCAGCATTTT. Amino acid sequence: CASSLPTGIGQPQHF.

This clonotype was found many times. The chain has TRBV12-3 or TRBV12-4 and TRBJ1-5, with D tentatively TRBD1 (5 bases). This CDR3 spans 16 amino acids. V was clipped by 2 bases and J by 3 bases, with 14 bases between them. The CDR3 nucleotides read TGTGCCAGCAGTTTACGCCAGGGCAATTACAATCAGCCCCAGCATTTT. This translates into CASSLRQGNYNQPQHF.

Ten or more counts support this clonotype. V gene TRBV12-3 or TRBV12-4 combines with J gene TRBJ1-1, with D uncertain. The V and J ends lost 6 bases and 1 base respectively, with 12 bases between them. CDR3 size: 14 residues. CDR3: CASSPVSTNTEAFF. CDR3 DNA sequence: TGTGCCAGCAGCCCAGTGTCGACGAACACTGAAGCTTTCTTT.